This TCR beta chain stems from a study of patients with pleural tuberculosis. V was trimmed by 3 bases and J by 2 bases, leaving 11 bases between them. The CDR3 covers 15 residues. The table lists this clonotype with a few counts. TCRdb re-analysed the reads in MiXCR, keeping a single row per CDR3 protein. In the table there are under 65,000 distinct CDR3 sequences, 6% to 9.5% of which are singletons. The rearrangement uses TRBV12-3 or TRBV12-4 and TRBJ1-5; the D gene is possibly TRBD1 (5 bases). This TCR was sampled from a human donor with pleural tuberculosis. CDR3 amino acids: CASSLEGRGNQPQHF. The CDR3 nucleotides are TGTGCCAGCAGTTTGGAGGGCAGGGGCAATCAGCCCCAGCATTTT.